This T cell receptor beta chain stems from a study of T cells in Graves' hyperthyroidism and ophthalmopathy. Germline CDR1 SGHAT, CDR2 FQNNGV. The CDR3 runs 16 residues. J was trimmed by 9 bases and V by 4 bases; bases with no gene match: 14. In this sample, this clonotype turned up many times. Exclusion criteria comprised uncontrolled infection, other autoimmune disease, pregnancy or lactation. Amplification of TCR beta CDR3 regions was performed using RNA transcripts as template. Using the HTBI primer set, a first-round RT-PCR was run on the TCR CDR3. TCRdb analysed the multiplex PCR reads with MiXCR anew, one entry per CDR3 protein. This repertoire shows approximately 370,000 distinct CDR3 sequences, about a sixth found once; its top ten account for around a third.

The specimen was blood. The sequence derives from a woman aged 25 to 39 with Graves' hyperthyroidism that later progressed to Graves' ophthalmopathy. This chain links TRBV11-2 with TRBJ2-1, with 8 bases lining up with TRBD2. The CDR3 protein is CASSSGTSTPSREQFF. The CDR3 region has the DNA TGTGCCAGCAGCTCTGGGACTAGTACCCCCTCCCGTGAGCAGTTCTTC. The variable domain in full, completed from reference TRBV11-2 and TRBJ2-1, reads EAGVAQSPRYKIIEKRQSVAFWCNPISGHATLYWYQQILGQGPKLLIQFQNNGVVDDSQLPKDRFSAERLKGVDSTLKIQPAKLEDSAVYLCASSSGTSTPSREQFFGPGTRLTVL.